This T cell receptor beta chain was sequenced during a study of cytomegalovirus exposure and HLA in healthy donors (dated by TCRdb to 2016 to 2017). Study-level background: According to an earlier analysis of 587 of the donors, about 170 million T cells yielded 90 million to 140 million unique TCR beta sequences and about 300 Gb of sequence data. An early release covering just under 650 HLA-typed donors comprised about 310 gigabases of sequencing data and around 80 million unique TCR sequences. Among the roughly 400 genotyped donors, around 79% belonged to the genetic ancestry cluster associated with self-reported Caucasian donors. The study aimed to test whether cataloging public T cell receptors could reveal signatures of past pathogen exposure. Using immunosequencing, the study profiled T cell repertoires from 500 to 800 subjects and related those repertoires to cytomegalovirus serostatus. A separate validation cohort of about 110 different subjects was used in addition to the roughly 700-subject first cohort. The study combined high-throughput TCR immunosequencing, statistical association of individual TCRs with disease status, and machine learning to predict cytomegalovirus infection status. In a later analysis, previously published TCR beta repertoires from 666 donors were re-analyzed and high-resolution HLA genotyping was added so that TCR occurrence patterns could be studied. In the later analysis, no new phenotypic data were used to find candidate immune exposures; instead, reliance was placed on TCR beta sequences and their occurrence across donors. To decide whether each TCR beta V gene segment behaved as functional or pseudogenic, an earlier analysis of nearly 600 of the donors relied on high-throughput TCR beta sequencing. Donor age, sex, ethnicity and CMV serostatus were compiled together with the repertoire data. A later genetic analysis used genome-wide SNP genotypes for about 60% of the roughly 700 donors, treating that subset as a discovery cohort. Every repertoire in the discovery cohort had been generated on one and the same sequencing platform. HLA typing included class I and class II loci at four-digit resolution. Typing coverage varied by locus: about 620-640 donors for A, B, C, DRB1 and DQB1; roughly 560 for DQA1; more than 600 for DPA1; around 450 for DPB1. A few DR-DQ haplotypes were handled as single units for association and clustering because linkage in the cohort was strong. Among 398 genotyped donors of the cohort, an average of about 240,000 unique TCR beta nucleotide sequences were sequenced per donor, around 18% of them non-productive. On the study overall, not on this receptor specifically: For the cohort, immune exposure information was limited to CMV serostatus. A later analysis found that TCR association rates varied across HLA loci, with DRB1 alleles showing the most associated TCRs and HLA-C alleles the fewest. Correlated functional status among segregating V segments might reflect linkage disequilibrium, but an unknown experimental factor could not be ruled out. Assigning TCR associations to individual alleles was difficult when HLA alleles, especially DR and DQ, strongly co-occurred. HLA typing was unavailable for some donors at each locus, so association tests used only the typed subset. A further reported finding was that TCR beta sequences accurately predicted the HLA-A and HLA-B alleles for most subjects in the first cohort. According to the authors, the approach could potentially be generalized to other disease states and immunological phenotypes. According to a later genetic analysis, donors in an Asian-associated ancestry cluster had fewer N-insertions in productive TCRs than the approximately 630-donor mean. The classifier was reported to diagnose cytomegalovirus status with high specificity and sensitivity in both the original and validation cohorts. A later analysis found that most CMV-associated TCR beta chains appeared HLA-restricted, with HLA associations seemingly driven largely by CMV exposure. Presence/absence analyses assumed roughly uniform sequencing depth across donors, an assumption that may not hold. In vitro tests confirmed that three of the cytomegalovirus-associated TCR beta chains recognize cytomegalovirus antigens. Broadly in line with IMGT annotations, most TCR beta V segments showed up in productive rearrangements about 90% or about 30% of the time in an earlier analysis of under 700 of the donors. Some IMGT-functional V segments, including TRBV6-2 and TRBV6-3, could not be told apart with the 87-base-pair reads, so those segments were excluded. Across donors, most TCR sequences were observed very rarely, whereas some public TCRs were present in many individuals. In a later analysis, HLA-associated TCR beta chains showed more clonal expansion and lower generation probabilities than non-associated chains that were equally common. In the study, 150 to 200 TCR beta chains were listed as associated with cytomegalovirus. A cluster of highly shared sequence variants was judged likely to be a technical artifact of the sequencing pipeline. Because counts were too low, approximately 15 rarely observed V segments, including chromosome 9 orphons, were excluded from the earlier analysis of around 590 of the donors. An association between a missense DCLRE1C variant and V-gene and J-gene trimming of TCR beta chains was found in a later genetic analysis and replicated in an independent cohort. This cohort had only TCR beta chains sequenced, and the lack of alpha or paired-chain data limited which features could be detected. In a later analysis, 15,000 to 20,000 TCR beta sequences were associated with specific HLA alleles at a false discovery rate of 0.05. A later analysis reported that several top co-occurrence clusters appeared linked to parvovirus B19, influenza, CMV and Epstein-Barr virus.

The cohort comprised more than 550 healthy bone marrow donors. Cohort members were all nominally healthy when sampled, although unrecorded immune exposures were likely present. The donor tested CMV seronegative and was one of the 352 seronegative cohort members. Each donor provided a peripheral blood sample, and peripheral blood mononuclear cells were used for TCR beta sequencing. Genomic DNA was extracted from the blood cell samples with the Qiagen DNeasy Blood Extraction Kit. Library construction relied on the immunoSEQ multiplex PCR assay. A mixture of 60 forward primers for TCR Vbeta segments and 13 reverse primers for TCR Jbeta segments was used in the multiplex PCR. Amplification of the CDR3 region of rearranged TCR beta genes was performed with a multiplex PCR assay on genomic DNA. The Illumina HiSeq System was used to sequence the amplified TCR beta libraries as 87-base-pair reads. In the source study's methods: A later analysis tallied some 79 million unique TCR beta chains across the 640 or so repertoires, and around 10 million of those chains were shared by two or more donors. Raw reads were error-corrected and collapsed into unique sequences with a nearest-neighbor algorithm that merged closely related sequences to remove PCR and sequencing errors. To assign V, D and J gene segments, CDR3 sequences were aligned to IMGT reference sequences. For a sequence to be retained, a match of at least six nucleotides to both a V gene segment and a J gene segment was required. A rearrangement was called productive if the CDR3 had no stop codons and remained in frame with V and J, and every other rearrangement was called non-productive. CDR3 was defined by IMGT convention, running from the second conserved V-encoded cysteine to the conserved J-encoded phenylalanine. Sequences without an unambiguous match to a single V gene segment were excluded from the earlier analysis of approximately 600 of the donors. An earlier analysis of 587 of the donors classified V segments as functional when productive rearrangements were above 56.7% and as segregating when the standard deviation between donors was above 5%. A statistical classification framework was developed to diagnose cytomegalovirus status using the catalog of TCR beta chain sequences. In a later analysis, V and J genes were assigned by comparing TCR nucleotide sequences against IMGT/GENE-DB human TR gene sequences. Using the TCRdist pipeline, a later analysis assigned CDR3 sequences along with most-parsimonious VDJ recombination scenarios. A later analysis defined each TCR beta chain by its CDR3 amino acid sequence plus V-gene family, and excluded reads lacking a unique V-gene family. To address suspected cross-contamination and a sequencing artifact, a later analysis removed approximately 600 highly shared, low-generation-probability nucleotide sequences. In a later analysis, a clonal expansion index for each public chain was calculated from normalized within-repertoire ranks of inferred template counts. In a later analysis, generation probabilities were computed with a VDJ recombination model fitted to out-of-frame rearrangements, and the resulting probabilities were checked against IGoR. In a later analysis, TCR-TCR, TCR-HLA and TCR-CMV co-occurrence was scored with hypergeometric tests, and a repertoire-size bias correction was applied to TCR pairs. To estimate false discovery rates, a later analysis permuted the HLA or CMV assignments 20 times. In a later analysis, co-occurring TCRs were grouped with DBSCAN, and TCRdist sequence similarity was added when clustering was performed within HLA-allele-positive subsets. For co-occurrence clustering, repertoires with fewer than 30,000 or more than 120,000 public chains were excluded, along with 5 or 6 repertoires with anomalous nucleotide sharing. TCRdb provides this immuneACCESS table in a form limited to in-frame rearrangements. Some clones are lacking; in checked studies, under half of them reflect an unresolved V gene, and why the rest are absent is not known. The V and J calls and the clone size are those of that table, but D and trimming were determined from the DNA. In this sample the table shows about 140,000 clones, 76% of which occur a single time. 1.5% to 2% of the sample belongs to the ten largest clones.

In regard to this clone: The clone's antigen remains unknown. Per-base qualities were not stored, and no clone one base away is much larger.

The germline V gene (reference sequence) specifies LNHDA as CDR1 and SQIVND as CDR2. Including the terminal cysteine and phenylalanine, the CDR3 comprises 14 residues. CDR3 DNA is the only sequence kept; it has 42 bases, read in frame from the first base. For this chain, trimming is 5 bases at the V end and 7 bases at the J end, and the number of junction bases without a gene match is 11. Recombination joined TRBV19 with TRBJ2-7, and 7 bases in between align with TRBD1. The TCR sequence derives from a man aged 40-55 years in good health and CMV-seronegative. Sequencing was done on a sample of PBMCs. The CDR3 has the sequence CASSARDRWGEQYF. In nucleotides, the sequence is TGTGCCAGTAGTGCCCGGGACAGATGGGGGGAGCAGTACTTC.